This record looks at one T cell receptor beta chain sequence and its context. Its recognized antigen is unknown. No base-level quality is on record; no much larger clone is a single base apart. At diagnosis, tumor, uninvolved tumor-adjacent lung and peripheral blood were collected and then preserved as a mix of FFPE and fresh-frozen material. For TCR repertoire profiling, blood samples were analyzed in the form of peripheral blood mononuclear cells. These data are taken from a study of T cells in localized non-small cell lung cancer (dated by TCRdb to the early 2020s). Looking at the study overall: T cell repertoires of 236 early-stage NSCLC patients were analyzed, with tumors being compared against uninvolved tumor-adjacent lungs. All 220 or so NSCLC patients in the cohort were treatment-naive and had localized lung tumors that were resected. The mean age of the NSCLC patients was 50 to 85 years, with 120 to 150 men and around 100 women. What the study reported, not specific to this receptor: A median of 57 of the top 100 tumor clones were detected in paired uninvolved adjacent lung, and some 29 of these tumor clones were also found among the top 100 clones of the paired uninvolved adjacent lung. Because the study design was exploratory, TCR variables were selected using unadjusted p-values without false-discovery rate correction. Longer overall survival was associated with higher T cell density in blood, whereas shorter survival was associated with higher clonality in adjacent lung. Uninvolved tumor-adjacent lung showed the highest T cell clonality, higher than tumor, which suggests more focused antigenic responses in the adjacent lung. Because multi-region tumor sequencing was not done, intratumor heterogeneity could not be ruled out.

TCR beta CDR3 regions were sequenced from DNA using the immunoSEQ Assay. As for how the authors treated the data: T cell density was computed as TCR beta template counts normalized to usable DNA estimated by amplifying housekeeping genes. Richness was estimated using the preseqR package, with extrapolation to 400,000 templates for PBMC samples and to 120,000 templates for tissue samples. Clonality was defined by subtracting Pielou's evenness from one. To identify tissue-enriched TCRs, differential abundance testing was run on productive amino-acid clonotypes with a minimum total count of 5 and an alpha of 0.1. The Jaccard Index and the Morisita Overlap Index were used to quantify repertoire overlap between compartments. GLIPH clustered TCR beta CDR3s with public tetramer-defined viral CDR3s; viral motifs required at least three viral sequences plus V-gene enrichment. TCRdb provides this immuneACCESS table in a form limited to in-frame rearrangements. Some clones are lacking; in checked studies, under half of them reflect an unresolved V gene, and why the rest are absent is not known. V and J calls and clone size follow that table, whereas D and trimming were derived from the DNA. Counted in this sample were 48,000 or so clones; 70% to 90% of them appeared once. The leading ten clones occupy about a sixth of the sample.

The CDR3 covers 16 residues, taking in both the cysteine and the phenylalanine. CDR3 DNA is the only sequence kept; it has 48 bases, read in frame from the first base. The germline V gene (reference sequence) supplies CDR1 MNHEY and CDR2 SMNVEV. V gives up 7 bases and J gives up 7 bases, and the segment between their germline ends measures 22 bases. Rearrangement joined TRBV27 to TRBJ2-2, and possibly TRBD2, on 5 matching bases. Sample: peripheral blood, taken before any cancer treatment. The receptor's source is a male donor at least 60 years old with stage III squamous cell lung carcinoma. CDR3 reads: CASTFTGETRIGELFF. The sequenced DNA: TGTGCCAGCACCTTCACCGGGGAAACGCGGATCGGGGAGCTGTTTTTT.